This T cell receptor (beta chain) was profiled in a study of cytomegalovirus exposure and HLA in healthy donors. Study-level information: Most genotyped donors, 75% to 85% of 398, had Caucasian-associated genetic ancestry.

Amplification used 60 Vbeta primers and 13 Jbeta primers. TCRdb keeps only in-frame clones here, not all; method: immunoSEQ multiplex PCR. The top ten hold 0.85% to 1.4% of the sample, which has approximately 210,000 clones, about four fifths seen once. A note on this clone: What it recognizes is unknown.

Findings of the study overall: When analyzed later, a missense DCLRE1C variant was found to be linked to TCR beta V- and J-gene trimming. Overall, under 200 TCR beta chains were annotated as cytomegalovirus-associated. Links to common viral pathogens appeared, in a later analysis, for several of the most significant clusters.

The clonotype originates from a woman in her thirties or forties in good health and CMV-seronegative. Sequences were obtained from PBMCs.

The CDR3 coding sequence is TGTGCCAGCAGGGAACAGGGGAACACTGAAGCTTTCTTT. This gives the protein CASREQGNTEAFF. The chain has TRBV25-1 and TRBJ1-1; possibly TRBD1 for D (6 bases). CDR1 is MGHDK, CDR2 SYGVNS, per germline. The CDR3 spans 13 residues. The V end lost 6 bases, the J end lost 1 base, and 9 bases lay between the germline ends.